The rows below give T cell receptor beta chains drawn from one sample of a study of blood T cell repertoires in COVID-19. TCRdb's table, derived via immunoSEQ multiplex PCR, lists solely in-frame clones and lacks some. Among tens of thousands of clones listed, 86% were seen once. Material: peripheral blood. The receptors were sampled from a man in his forties or fifties in a cohort sampled during active COVID-19. Each CDR3 is given with its conserved first and last residue. D genes are given only for firm matches. The size field is filled for only some rows; it gives once, few, many or a size class.

d_call	clone_size	j_call	v_call	cdr3_aa	cdr3_nt
NA	NA	TRBJ2-3	TRBV3-1/TRBV3-2	CASSLRTRRTDTQYF	TGTGCCAGCAGCCTACGGACTCGCCGCACAGATACGCAGTATTTT
NA	NA	TRBJ2-5	TRBV11-3	CASSPGSFGIETQYF	TGTGCCAGCAGCCCGGGAAGTTTTGGGATTGAGACCCAGTACTTC
TRBD1	NA	TRBJ1-2	TRBV5-8	CASSLAMGQRINYGYTF	TGTGCCAGCAGCTTGGCGATGGGACAGCGAATAAACTATGGCTACACCTTC
TRBD2	NA	TRBJ2-2	TRBV14	CASSQGLAGEVRTGELFF	TGTGCCAGCAGCCAAGGACTAGCGGGAGAGGTTAGGACCGGGGAGCTGTTTTTT
TRBD1	NA	TRBJ2-5	TRBV5-4	CASSQQRGGGETQYF	TGTGCCAGCAGCCAGCAACGAGGGGGCGGGGAGACCCAGTACTTC
TRBD1	NA	TRBJ2-1	TRBV7-9	CASSPGTGRHEQFF	TGTGCCAGCAGCCCAGGGACAGGGAGACATGAGCAGTTCTTC
NA	once	TRBJ1-2	TRBV6-5	CASSTTVNYGYTF	TGTGCCAGCAGTACGACAGTGAACTATGGCTACACCTTC
NA	NA	TRBJ2-3	TRBV4-3	CASSLAGAAIQDTQYF	TGCGCCAGCAGCCTCGCTGGGGCAGCGATCCAAGATACGCAGTATTTT
NA	NA	TRBJ1-5	TRBV6-1	CASSEGLGGKLANQPQHF	TGTGCCAGCAGTGAGGGATTGGGGGGAAAGTTAGCAAATCAGCCCCAGCATTTT
TRBD2	NA	TRBJ2-1	TRBV7-2	CASSSQRGAYNEQFF	TGTGCCAGCAGCTCCCAGCGGGGGGCCTACAATGAGCAGTTCTTC
TRBD2	NA	TRBJ2-1	TRBV11-2	CASSSWTSGGRHEQFF	TGTGCCAGCAGCTCCTGGACTAGCGGGGGGCGCCATGAGCAGTTCTTC
TRBD2	NA	TRBJ2-1	TRBV5-1	CASSPGLGGLSYNEQFF	TGCGCCAGCAGCCCGGGACTAGGGGGACTCTCCTACAATGAGCAGTTCTTC
NA	NA	TRBJ2-5	TRBV2	CASKVAGGYQETQYF	TGTGCCAGCAAGGTGGCAGGGGGGTACCAAGAGACCCAGTACTTC
NA	NA	TRBJ1-6	TRBV24-1	CATSEQGQNSPLHF	TGTGCCACCAGTGAACAGGGCCAAAATTCACCCCTCCACTTT
TRBD1	NA	TRBJ1-1	TRBV19	CASTSWTGGKWTMIPFF	TGTGCCAGTACTTCCTGGACAGGGGGTAAGTGGACGATGATACCTTTCTTT
TRBD1	NA	TRBJ1-6	TRBV15	CATSGQGEGSSPLHF	TGTGCCACCAGCGGGCAGGGGGAAGGAAGTTCACCCCTCCACTTT
NA	once	TRBJ2-3	TRBV27	CASSSTGRTDTQYF	TGTGCCAGCAGTTCCACAGGACGTACAGATACGCAGTATTTT
NA	NA	TRBJ1-3	TRBV3-1/TRBV3-2	CASSQGWAPGNTIYF	TGTGCCAGCAGCCAAGGTTGGGCCCCTGGAAACACCATATATTTT
NA	NA	TRBJ1-1	TRBV12-3/TRBV12-4	CASSPRLDQETFF	TGTGCCAGCAGTCCCCGATTAGATCAGGAAACTTTCTTT
NA	NA	TRBJ2-3	TRBV2	CASSEAWEAFGDTQYF	TGTGCCAGCAGTGAAGCGTGGGAGGCTTTCGGGGATACGCAGTATTTT
NA	NA	TRBJ2-1	TRBV10-2	CASSEFQRLYNEQFF	TGCGCCAGCAGTGAGTTCCAGCGGCTCTACAATGAGCAGTTCTTC
TRBD2	NA	TRBJ2-3	TRBV10-3	CAVKREGSTDTQYF	TGTGCCGTTAAGCGGGAGGGTAGCACAGATACGCAGTATTTT
TRBD1	NA	TRBJ1-5	TRBV4-3	CASSQDRGMDQPQHF	TGCGCCAGCAGCCAGGACAGGGGTATGGATCAGCCCCAGCATTTT
NA	NA	TRBJ2-1	TRBV7-8	CASSLGRPQFF	TGTGCCAGCAGCTTGGGCAGACCGCAGTTCTTC